Shown below are 13 T cell receptor beta chains from a single sample sequenced in a study of human T cells and chemical hapten exposure. Time point of the sample: healthy volunteer bleed at 6 weeks. Someone pulled total RNA out of unfractionated whole blood. TCRdb itself ran the RACE reads through MiXCR, one entry per CDR3 protein. The table has 30,000 to 35,000 distinct CDR3 sequences, roughly 5.5% seen once. Sequenced: whole blood. These receptors were obtained from a human donor in good health. Some clones in this sample may be carry-over from other donors' samples.

This clonotype occurred many times. The chain combines TRBV3-1 with TRBJ2-1, with D unresolved. V lost 4 bases, J lost 9 bases, and 10 bases lay in between. Germline V gives CDR1 LGHDT, CDR2 YNNKEL (reference sequence). The CDR3 extends over 12 amino acids. CDR3: CASSRKNTEQFF. The CDR3 nucleotides are TGTGCCAGCAGCCGAAAGAACACTGAGCAGTTCTTC.

The chain joins TRBV29-1 to TRBJ1-1, with D uncertain. The CDR3 has 15 amino acids. V lost 3 bases to trimming and J lost 1 base, with 15 bases between them. Germline assignment: CDR1 SQVTM and CDR2 ANQGSEA. For the CDR3, the DNA is TGCAGCGTTGATCGCCGAGGCAGCCAGAACACTGAAGCTTTCTTT. Translating it yields CSVDRRGSQNTEAFF. Together with reference TRBV29-1 and TRBJ1-1, the CDR3 gives the full variable domain: SAVISQKPSRDICQRGTSLTIQCQVDSQVTMMFWYRQQPGQSLTLIATANQGSEATYESGFVIDKFPISRPNLTFSTLTVSNMSPEDSSIYLCSVDRRGSQNTEAFFGQGTRLTVV.

This clonotype was counted ten times or more. This rearrangement joins TRBV6-5 to TRBJ1-2; 8 positions agree with TRBD1. V lost 6 bases and J lost 12; bases outside the gene matches: 9. CDR1 and CDR2 (germline): MNHEY, SVGAGI. The CDR3 runs to 12 residues. This chain's CDR3 is CASRIGTGPHTF. CDR3 DNA sequence: TGTGCCAGCAGAATAGGGACAGGTCCCCACACCTTC.

This clonotype came up many times. This chain connects TRBV7-9 to TRBJ1-5, with D tentatively TRBD1 (5 bases). Trimming cost V 5 bases and J 7 bases, with 15 bases left between them. The CDR3 spans 14 residues. CDR1 is SEHNR and CDR2 is FQNEAQ in the germline V gene (reference sequence). The CDR3 loop is CASSNGGRAQPQHF. CDR3 bases: TGTGCCAGCAGCAATGGGGGTAGGGCCCAGCCCCAGCATTTT.

In this sample, this clonotype turned up many times. The chain is built from TRBV28 and TRBJ2-2; D is undetermined. V shed 5 bases and J shed 9 bases, with 7 bases lying between them. Germline loops: CDR1 MDHEN, CDR2 SYDVKM. CDR3 length: 11 amino acids. The CDR3 protein is CASSNQWELFF. Written as DNA, the CDR3 is TGTGCCAGCAGTAACCAGTGGGAGCTGTTTTTT.

The chain is built from TRBV20-1 and TRBJ2-5; the match to TRBD2 covers 15 bases. V was pared by 3 bases and J by 4 bases, with 15 bases of the junction left unmatched. The V gene's germline CDR1 is DFQATT and CDR2 SNEGSKA (reference sequence). There are 19 residues in the CDR3. The CDR3 sequence is CSASHIPGTSGGLSETQYF. CDR3 in DNA: TGCAGTGCTAGTCACATACCCGGGACTAGCGGGGGGCTATCAGAGACCCAGTACTTC.

By sample fraction, this clonotype is medium-sized. This sequence joins TRBV3-1 and TRBJ1-1; D is ambiguous. CDR1 and CDR2 (germline): LGHDT, YNNKEL (reference sequence). Trimming cost V 0 bases and J 3 bases, with 11 bases left between them. There are 15 residues in the CDR3. The CDR3 sequence is CASSQDGRYYTEAFF. CDR3 coding DNA: TGTGCCAGCAGCCAAGACGGACGTTATTACACTGAAGCTTTCTTT.

This clonotype has at least ten counts. The gene calls are TRBV27 and TRBJ2-5; D is ambiguous. The CDR3 sequence is 11 residues long. The V end lost 5 bases, the J end lost 1 base, and 2 bases lay between the germline ends. The germline V gene has CDR1 MNHEY and CDR2 SMNVEV (reference sequence). The CDR3 reads CASSVQETQYF. CDR3 nucleotides: TGTGCCAGCAGTGTCCAAGAGACCCAGTACTTC.

In this sample, this clonotype turned up many times. The V call is TRBV28, the J call TRBJ1-5; no clear D. CDR3 length: 14 amino acids. Per the germline V gene, CDR1 is MDHEN and CDR2 is SYDVKM. The V end lost 1 base, the J end lost 3 bases, and 7 bases lay between the germline ends. The CDR3 is CASSLSGYNQPQHF. CDR3 sequence (DNA): TGTGCCAGCAGTTTATCAGGATACAATCAGCCCCAGCATTTT.

In this sample, this clonotype turned up a few times. The genes are TRBV27 and TRBJ2-6; D is uncertain. Germline V gives CDR1 MNHEY, CDR2 SMNVEV (reference sequence). The V end was cut by 7 bases, the J end by 0 bases, with 10 bases between. The CDR3 is made up of 15 amino acids. The CDR3 DNA reads TGTGCCAGCAAATCAGCGCGCTCTGGGGCCAACGTCCTGACTTTC. It yields the protein CASKSARSGANVLTF.

The sample holds many counts of this clonotype. The chain's CDR3 is CASSATNEKLFF. The CDR3 coding sequence is TGTGCCAGTTCCGCAACTAATGAAAAACTGTTTTTT. The chain uses TRBV7-2 and TRBJ1-4; D uncertain. The V gene lost 9 bases and the J gene lost 0 bases, with 5 bases spanning the gap. CDR3 length: 12 amino acids. The germline V gene encodes CDR1 SGHTA and CDR2 FQGNSA. The complete variable domain, with remaining parts taken from reference TRBV7-2 and TRBJ1-4, reads GAGVSQSPSNKVTEKGKDVELRCDPISGHTALYWYRQSLGQGLEFLIYFQGNSAPDKSGLPSDRFSAERTGGSVSTLTIQRTQQEDSAVYLCASSATNEKLFFGSGTQLSVL.

This clonotype has at least ten counts. The V call is TRBV5-1, the J call TRBJ2-7; 8 bases fit TRBD1. Germline CDR1 reads SGHRS; CDR2 reads YFSETQ. This CDR3 spans 16 amino acids. The J segment lost 4 bases and the V segment lost 0 bases, leaving 9 bases of the junction unmatched. The CDR3 coding sequence is TGCGCCAGCAGCTTGGGGGGTTCAGGGGGCCGATACGAGCAGTACTTC. It specifies CASSLGGSGGRYEQYF.

This clonotype was observed at least ten times. This chain uses TRBV12-3 or TRBV12-4 with TRBJ1-1; TRBD1 matches at 8 bases. The CDR3 extends over 13 amino acids. Unmatched junction bases numbered 4, after V lost 5 bases and J lost 5 bases. CDR3 DNA: TGTGCCAGCAGTACAGGGGGATGGACTGAAGCTTTCTTT. Translation: CASSTGGWTEAFF.